This TCR beta chain was retrieved from a study of CD8 T cells in ankylosing spondylitis. General study points: Ankylosing spondylitis blood appeared to carry a characteristic TCR beta motif of roughly eight highly homologous variants.

This clonotype was found many times. Its target is not known. TCRdb passed the 5' RACE reads through MiXCR, listing each CDR3 protein once. This table has over 100,000 distinct CDR3 sequences, over 10% appearing once. The J segment lost 3 bases and the V segment lost 2 bases, leaving 10 bases of the junction unmatched. CDR3 length: 17 amino acids. The germline V gene has CDR1 KGHSH and CDR2 LQKENI. Sequencing was performed on blood, either unsorted or a sorted T cell fraction (not recorded which). V is TRBV18 and J is TRBJ2-4, with 7 bases fitting TRBD1. The receptor was isolated from a female donor with ankylosing spondylitis or in good health (not recorded which). The CDR3 reads CASSPDREWWDKNIQYF. The CDR3 region has the DNA TGTGCCAGCTCACCAGACAGGGAGTGGTGGGACAAAAACATTCAGTACTTC.